This T cell receptor beta chain was captured by sequencing in a study of shared clonotypes between healthy human individuals. Notes on the study in general: Specimens sampled were limited to blood, with tissue repertoires likely differing.

Germline-derived CDR1 and CDR2 are LNHDA and SQIVND (reference sequence). The CDR3 is made up of 15 amino acids. With 9 bases clipped from V and 2 bases from J, the junction kept 9 bases outside the gene matches. About this clone: Its target is unknown.

Assay used: immunoSEQ multiplex PCR; TCRdb lists only in-frame clones, some missing. The data hold over a million clones, with about 84% observed a single time. This sequence joins TRBV19 and TRBJ1-4; 7 bases agree with TRBD1. Input material: memory CD4+ T cells from PBMCs. The subset is: CD45RA-negative fraction. This TCR was sampled from a man younger than 30 in good health. Some clones in this sample may be carry-over from other donors' samples. The CDR3 nucleotides are TGTGCCAGCCGTTCGACAGGGTGGACTAATGAAAAACTGTTTTTT. This encodes CASRSTGWTNEKLFF.